This T cell receptor beta chain was captured by sequencing in a study of blood T cell repertoires in COVID-19. Study-wide context: Both acute and convalescent COVID-19 samples were obtained from the United States, Italy and Spain.

Germline lookup yields CDR1 SNHLY and CDR2 FYNNEI. This CDR3 contains 15 residues. V shed 10 bases and J shed 3 bases, with 19 bases lying between them. TCRdb's table, derived via immunoSEQ multiplex PCR, lists solely in-frame clones and lacks some. The data show around 25,000 clones, with around 90% seen just once and 6.5% to 8.5% held by the top ten. The chain joins TRBV2 to TRBJ1-3; the D gene is possibly TRBD1 (6 bases). The receptor comes from a woman aged 50 to 60 with active COVID-19. Sequencing was performed on peripheral blood. CDR3 nucleotides: TGTGCCACCGAAACCTCGACAGGCGGTGGAAACACCATATATTTT. Translation gives CATETSTGGGNTIYF.